Listed below are T cell receptor beta chains from one sample, sequenced in a study of early T cells in non-severe SARS-CoV-2 infection. In TCRdb, the 5' RACE reads were re-called with MiXCR into one record per CDR3 protein. Of 60,000 to 90,000 distinct CDR3 sequences listed, 8.5% to 10% are singletons. The sequenced material came from whole blood. Source of these receptors: an adult who was a healthcare worker with PCR-confirmed SARS-CoV-2 infection or an uninfected control (not recorded which). The conserved cysteine and the conserved F or W are not part of the CDR3 here.

cdr3_aa cdr3_length j_call v_call
ASTSGSVADTQY 12 TRBJ2-3 TRBV5-5
ASSLYPRAGELF 12 TRBJ2-2 TRBV12-3/TRBV12-4
AWTGQHYEQY 10 TRBJ2-7 TRBV30
ASSPGLATGELF 12 TRBJ2-2 TRBV28
SAMPPSGAGELF 12 TRBJ2-2 TRBV20-1
ASSLDRGRGGELF 13 TRBJ2-2 TRBV7-3
ASSIRVHYNEQF 12 TRBJ2-1 TRBV19
ASSKALEEREGRGSYNEQF 19 TRBJ2-1 TRBV21-1
ASSLDLRSVYGYT 13 TRBJ1-2 TRBV11-2
ASSPPLQGYTEAF 13 TRBJ1-1 TRBV7-9